These 21 T cell receptor beta chains came from one sample sequenced in a study of cytomegalovirus exposure and HLA in healthy donors. The study ran its PCR with 60 Vbeta and 13 Jbeta primers. The repertoire was sequenced with immunoSEQ multiplex PCR; TCRdb's copy has only in-frame clones and lacks some. Seen in this sample are some 130,000 clones; the ten most common clones hold 1.5% to 2%. Sample: PBMCs. The origin of the receptors is a man aged 18-30 years in good health and CMV-seronegative.

This chain uses TRBV11-1 with TRBJ2-5; TRBD2 is a possible D gene (5 bases). This CDR3 region has 14 residues. Germline values: CDR1 SGHAT, CDR2 FQDESV (reference sequence). Trimming took 5 bases from V and 4 from J, leaving 14 bases between them. CDR3 coding DNA: TGTGCCAGCAGCCCCTCGAGGGTTCGAGAGACCCAGTACTTC. The encoded protein is CASSPSRVRETQYF.

The V call is TRBV6-6, the J call TRBJ2-7, with TRBD1 matching over 8 bases. Trimming at V came to 8 bases and at J to 3 bases, leaving 9 bases not matched to a gene. The CDR3 has 14 amino acids. CDR1 is MNHNY, CDR2 SVGAGI, per germline (reference sequence). This CDR3 reads CASLAGQAYYEQYF. The CDR3 nucleotides read TGTGCCAGCCTCGCGGGACAGGCATACTACGAGCAGTACTTC.

J is TRBJ2-1 and V is TRBV25-1; 10 nucleotides agree with TRBD2. Germline V gives CDR1 MGHDK, CDR2 SYGVNS. This CDR3 spans 18 amino acids. V dropped 1 base and J dropped 3; count of bases not matched to a gene: 9. As DNA, the CDR3 is TGTGCCAGCAGTGAATCGAATAGGACTAGCGGACTCTACAATGAGCAGTTCTTC. It is translated as CASSESNRTSGLYNEQFF. Looking up the rest from reference TRBV25-1 and TRBJ2-1 gives the full variable domain: EADIYQTPRYLVIGTGKKITLECSQTMGHDKMYWYQQDPGMELHLIHYSYGVNSTEKGDLSSESTVSRIRTEHFPLTLESARPSHTSQYLCASSESNRTSGLYNEQFFGPGTRLTVL.

The V and J genes are TRBV5-4 and TRBJ1-2; the D is unclear. The CDR3 is made up of 12 amino acids. Germline V gene data show CDR1 as SGHNT and CDR2 as YYREEE (reference sequence). V was clipped by 4 bases and J by 8 bases, with 12 bases between them. Written as DNA, the CDR3 is TGTGCCAGCAGCCGTGAACAAAACGGCTACACCTTC. Translating gives CASSREQNGYTF.

The rearrangement links TRBV15 to TRBJ2-1; tentatively, D is TRBD2 (5 bases). This CDR3 has 14 residues. Germline V gives CDR1 LNHNV, CDR2 YYDKDF (reference sequence). V lost 3 bases and J 10 bases, leaving 16 bases between the germline ends. The CDR3 DNA sequence: TGTGCCACCAGCAGGGAGGTACTAGTTAGAGAGCAGTTCTTC. Translated: CATSREVLVREQFF.

V gene TRBV6-4 combines with J gene TRBJ1-5, with D perhaps matching TRBD1 (6 bases). Germline V lookup: CDR1 MRHNA, CDR2 SNTAGT. V was clipped by 2 bases and J by 1 base, with 15 bases between them. The CDR3 is made up of 17 amino acids. CDR3 region: CASSDRYRDGSNQPQHF. Written as DNA, the CDR3 is TGTGCCAGCAGTGACCGGTACAGGGATGGGAGCAATCAGCCCCAGCATTTT.

The chain uses TRBV6-1 and TRBJ1-6; TRBD1 is a possible D gene (6 bases). In germline, CDR1 is MNHNS, CDR2 SASEGT. Trimming took off 7 bases at V and 5 bases at J, with 9 bases between the two ends. This CDR3 spans 13 amino acids. CDR3: CASTRQDNSPLHF. In nucleotides, the CDR3 is TGTGCCAGCACTCGACAGGATAATTCACCCCTCCACTTT.

The V call is TRBV29-1, the J call TRBJ2-3; 7 bases match TRBD1. Germline CDR1 is SQVTM and CDR2 is ANQGSEA. The CDR3 totals 13 residues. V dropped 7 bases and J dropped 4; count of bases not matched to a gene: 8. In DNA form, the CDR3 reads TGCAGCGCCGGGACAGTCCCCTCAGATACGCAGTATTTT. Encoded protein: CSAGTVPSDTQYF.

The chain carries TRBV30 and TRBJ2-7, with D tentatively TRBD1 (6 bases). The ends were cut back, 8 bases at V and 5 bases at J, with 10 bases in the middle. The CDR3 has 10 amino acids. In germline, CDR1 is GTSNPN, CDR2 SVGIG (reference sequence). CDR3: CAARQDEQYF. CDR3 nucleotides: TGTGCCGCCAGACAGGACGAGCAGTACTTC.

This rearrangement joins TRBV27 to TRBJ2-4; TRBD1 matches at 8 bases. Germline lookup yields CDR1 MNHEY and CDR2 SMNVEV (reference sequence). Unmatched junction bases numbered 4, after V lost 4 bases and J lost 5 bases. This CDR3 is 14 amino acids long. This CDR3 is CASSSAGGENIQYF. CDR3 in DNA: TGTGCCAGCAGTTCGGCAGGGGGCGAAAACATTCAGTACTTC.

The rearrangement uses TRBV6-6 and TRBJ1-5; 9 nucleotides agree with TRBD1. Germline CDR1 is MNHNY and CDR2 is SVGAGI (reference sequence). This CDR3 has 15 amino acids. Trimming at V came to 6 bases and at J to 6 bases, leaving 9 bases not matched to a gene. The CDR3, as DNA: TGTGCCAGCAGCGCTCCGGGACAGGGAGTTCAGCCCCAGCATTTT. Translation gives CASSAPGQGVQPQHF.

The V call is TRBV7-2, the J call TRBJ2-3, with D maybe TRBD2 (6 bases). Trimming removed 2 bases from V and 0 bases from J, with 18 bases in between. Germline lookup yields CDR1 SGHTA and CDR2 FQGNSA. The CDR3 consists of 18 residues. The CDR3 here is CASSLLGSRGVSTDTQYF. The CDR3, as DNA: TGTGCCAGCAGCTTACTGGGGTCTCGCGGGGTAAGCACAGATACGCAGTATTTT.

V and J are TRBV28 and TRBJ1-1; no clear D gene. The CDR3 contains 15 residues. Trimming cost V 4 bases and J 0 bases, with 12 bases left between them. Germline lookup yields CDR1 MDHEN and CDR2 SYDVKM. The CDR3 bases are TGTGCCAGCAGTTCACTGAGTAAATTGAACACTGAAGCTTTCTTT. It codes for CASSSLSKLNTEAFF.

The chain recombines TRBV5-6 with TRBJ1-4; TRBD1 is a possible D gene (5 bases). The CDR3 loop spans 14 amino acids. Germline V gives CDR1 SGHDT, CDR2 YYEEEE. The V and J ends lost 5 bases and 10 bases respectively, with 18 bases between them. The CDR3 loop reads CASREDGRGRKLFF. CDR3 sequence (DNA): TGTGCCAGCAGAGAGGACGGGAGGGGTCGAAAACTGTTTTTT.

The chain has TRBV6-5 and TRBJ2-2, with D unresolved. The germline V and J ends were trimmed by 4 bases and 3 bases, with 6 bases remaining between them. The CDR3 loop spans 13 amino acids. CDR1 and CDR2 from the germline V gene are MNHEY and SVGAGI. This chain's CDR3 is CASSFPYTGELFF. Here the CDR3 DNA reads TGTGCCAGCAGTTTTCCGTACACCGGGGAGCTGTTTTTT.

The rearrangement uses TRBV14 and TRBJ2-1; TRBD1 is a possible D gene (5 bases). CDR1 is SGHDN, CDR2 FVKESK, per germline. This CDR3 comprises 12 residues. V was pared by 2 bases and J by 9 bases, with 8 bases between. CDR3 protein: CASSQQGLEQFF. The CDR3 nucleotides are TGTGCCAGCAGCCAACAGGGTCTTGAGCAGTTCTTC.

The chain carries TRBV19 and TRBJ1-2; 10 nucleotides line up with TRBD1. The CDR3 is 14 amino acids. V lost 6 bases and J lost 3; bases outside the gene matches: 4. Per the germline V gene, CDR1 is LNHDA and CDR2 is SQIVND (reference sequence). The CDR3 DNA reads as TGTGCCAGTAGCATGACAGGGGGCCACTATGGCTACACCTTC. Translating gives CASSMTGGHYGYTF.

The CDR3, as DNA: TGTGCCAGCCTCTCGGGGACACGGGATGGGCGGCCCCAGCATTTT. It is translated as CASLSGTRDGRPQHF. The gene calls are TRBV2 and TRBJ1-5; perhaps TRBD1 as D (6 bases). The length of the CDR3 is 15 residues. Germline values: CDR1 SNHLY, CDR2 FYNNEI. Trimming took 8 bases from V and 9 from J, leaving 23 bases between them.

The CDR3 here is CASSLAGGRETQYF. CDR3 bases: TGTGCCAGCAGCTTAGCGGGGGGGCGAGAGACCCAGTACTTC. V gene TRBV7-2 combines with J gene TRBJ2-5; a weak D match, TRBD2 (7 bases). This CDR3 is built from 14 residues. V was shortened by 0 bases and J by 4 bases, with 9 bases between the two germline ends. Germline CDR1 SGHTA, CDR2 FQGNSA.

The chain joins TRBV6-6 to TRBJ1-6, with 7 bases fitting TRBD1. Looked up from germline, CDR1 is MNHNY and CDR2 is SVGAGI (reference sequence). CDR3 length equals 16 residues. V shed 5 bases, J shed 8 bases, and the junction held 12 bases outside the gene matches. The CDR3 loop is CASSRPRDSVYSPLHF. The CDR3 DNA reads as TGTGCCAGCAGTCGACCCCGGGACAGTGTTTATTCACCCCTCCACTTT.

The gene calls are TRBV19 and TRBJ1-5; no clear D. Germline V gene sequence: CDR1 LNHDA, CDR2 SQIVND (reference sequence). Trimming pared 6 bases from V and 2 bases from J, leaving 17 bases between. This CDR3 comprises 16 residues. Here the CDR3 reads CASRPREGSRNQPQHF. CDR3 bases: TGTGCCAGTAGACCGAGGGAAGGATCACGCAATCAGCCCCAGCATTTT.